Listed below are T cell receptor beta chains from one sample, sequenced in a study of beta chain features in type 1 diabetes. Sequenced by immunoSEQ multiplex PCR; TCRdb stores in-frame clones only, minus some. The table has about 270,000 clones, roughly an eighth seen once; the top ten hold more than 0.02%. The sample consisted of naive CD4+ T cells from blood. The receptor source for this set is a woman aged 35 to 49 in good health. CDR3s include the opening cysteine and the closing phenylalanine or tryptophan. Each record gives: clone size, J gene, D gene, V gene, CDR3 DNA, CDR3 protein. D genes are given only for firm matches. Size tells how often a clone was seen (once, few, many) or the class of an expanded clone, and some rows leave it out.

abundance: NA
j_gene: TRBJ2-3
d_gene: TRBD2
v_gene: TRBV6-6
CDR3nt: TGTGCCAGCGGAGATTCTAGCGGGGGCTCAGATACGCAGTATTTT
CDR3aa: CASGDSSGGSDTQYF

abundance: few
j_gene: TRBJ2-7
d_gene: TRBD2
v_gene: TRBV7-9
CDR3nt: TGTGCCAGCAGCTATCCGTCTGCGGGGGGGCAGGGCGAGCAGTACTTC
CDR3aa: CASSYPSAGGQGEQYF

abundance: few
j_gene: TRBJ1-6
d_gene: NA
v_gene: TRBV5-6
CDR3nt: TGTGCCAGCAGCTTTTCAGACAGGCCCATTGCACCCCTCCACTTT
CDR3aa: CASSFSDRPIAPLHF

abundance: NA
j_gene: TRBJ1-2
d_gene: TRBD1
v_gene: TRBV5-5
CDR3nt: TGTGCCAGCAGCTTTTCTGACAGGGGGTATGGCTACACCTTC
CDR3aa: CASSFSDRGYGYTF

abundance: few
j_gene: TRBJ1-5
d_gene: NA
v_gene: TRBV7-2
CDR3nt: TGTGCCAGCAGTTCAACAGGCTCCGGGCCCCAGCATTTT
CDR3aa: CASSSTGSGPQHF

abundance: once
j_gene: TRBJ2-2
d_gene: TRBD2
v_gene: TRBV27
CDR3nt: TGTGCCAGCCGCCCTGGGCGGGGGGGCGTCACCGGGGAGCTGTTTTTT
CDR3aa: CASRPGRGGVTGELFF

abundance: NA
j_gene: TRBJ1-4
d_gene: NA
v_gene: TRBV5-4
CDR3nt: TGTGCCAGCAGCTTGGACAGTTGGAATGAAAAACTGTTTTTT
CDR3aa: CASSLDSWNEKLFF

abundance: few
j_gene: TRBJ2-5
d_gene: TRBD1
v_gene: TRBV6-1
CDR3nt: TGTGCCAGCAGTGAAGGCGGCAGGGGGGAGACCCAGTACTTC
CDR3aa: CASSEGGRGETQYF

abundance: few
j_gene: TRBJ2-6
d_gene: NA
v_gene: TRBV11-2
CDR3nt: TGTGCCAGCAGCTTAGCCGTCGTCGGCTCTGGGGCCAACGTCCTGACTTTC
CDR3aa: CASSLAVVGSGANVLTF

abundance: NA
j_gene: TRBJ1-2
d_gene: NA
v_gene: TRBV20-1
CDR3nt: TGCAGTGCCCCTGCCGTCGGGGGCTACACCTTC
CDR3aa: CSAPAVGGYTF

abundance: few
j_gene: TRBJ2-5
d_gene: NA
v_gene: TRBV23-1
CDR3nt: TGCGCCACCTATAGCCGAGGGGGAGAGACCCAGTACTTC
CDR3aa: CATYSRGGETQYF

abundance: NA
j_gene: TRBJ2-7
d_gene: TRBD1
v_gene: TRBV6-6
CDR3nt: TGTGCCAGCACCACGCGCCGGGACAGACCCTACGAGCAGTACTTC
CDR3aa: CASTTRRDRPYEQYF

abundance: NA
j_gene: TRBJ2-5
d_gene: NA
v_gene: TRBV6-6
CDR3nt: TGTGCCAGCAGTTACTCGAGGTCCGAGACCCAGTACTTC
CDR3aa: CASSYSRSETQYF

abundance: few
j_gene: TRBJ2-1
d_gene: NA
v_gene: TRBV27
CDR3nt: TGTGCCAGCAAACTAGGTAGGGGGATCAACAATGAGCAGTTCTTC
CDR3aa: CASKLGRGINNEQFF

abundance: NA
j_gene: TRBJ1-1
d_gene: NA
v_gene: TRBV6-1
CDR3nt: TGTGCCAGCAGTACCCAGGGACTAGGCACTGAAGCTTTCTTT
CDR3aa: CASSTQGLGTEAFF

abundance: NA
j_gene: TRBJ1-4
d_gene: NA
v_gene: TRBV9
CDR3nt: TGTGCCAGCAGCGCCAGGGCAACAACTAATGAAAAACTGTTTTTT
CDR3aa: CASSARATTNEKLFF

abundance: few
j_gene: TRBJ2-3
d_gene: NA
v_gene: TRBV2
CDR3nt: TGTGCCAGCAGCACAGAGGGGGTCACAGATACGCAGTATTTT
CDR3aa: CASSTEGVTDTQYF

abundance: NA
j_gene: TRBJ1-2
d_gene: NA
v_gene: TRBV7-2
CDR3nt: TGTGCCAGCACCCCTTCAGGGGCGACGCGGGGCTACACCTTC
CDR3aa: CASTPSGATRGYTF

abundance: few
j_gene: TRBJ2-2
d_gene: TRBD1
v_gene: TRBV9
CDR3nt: TGTGCCAGCAGCTTAGCCGGGACAGGGCGGGTCGGGGAGCTGTTTTTT
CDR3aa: CASSLAGTGRVGELFF

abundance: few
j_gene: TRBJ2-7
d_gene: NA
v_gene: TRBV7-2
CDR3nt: TGTGCCAGCAGCTTAATTCTCGGAGGTGACTACGAGCAGTACTTC
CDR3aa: CASSLILGGDYEQYF

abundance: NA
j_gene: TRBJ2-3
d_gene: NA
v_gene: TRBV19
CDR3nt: TGTGCCAGTAGCCCTCTGACAGTAACTAGCACAGATACGCAGTATTTT
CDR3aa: CASSPLTVTSTDTQYF

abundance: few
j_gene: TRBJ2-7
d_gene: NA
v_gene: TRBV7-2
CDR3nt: TGTGCCAGCAGCTTAGAGGCTCTAGCGCTGTGGTCCGAGCAGTACTTC
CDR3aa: CASSLEALALWSEQYF

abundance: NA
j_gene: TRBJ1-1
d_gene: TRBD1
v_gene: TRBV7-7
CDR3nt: TGTGCCAGCACCCAAGACCAGGGGGCGTACGACACTGAAGCTTTCTTT
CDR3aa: CASTQDQGAYDTEAFF

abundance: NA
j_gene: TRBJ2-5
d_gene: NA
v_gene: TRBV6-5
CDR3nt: TGTGCCAGCAGCCGAGGGGAGACCCAGTACTTC
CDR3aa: CASSRGETQYF

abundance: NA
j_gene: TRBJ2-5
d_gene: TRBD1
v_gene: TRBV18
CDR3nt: TGTGCCAGCTCACCCATACAGGGGGCGGAACAGACCCAGTACTTC
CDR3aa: CASSPIQGAEQTQYF

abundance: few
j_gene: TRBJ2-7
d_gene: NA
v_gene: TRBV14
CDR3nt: TGTGCCAGCAGCCGTCAGGTGGGTTCCGAGCAGTACTTC
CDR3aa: CASSRQVGSEQYF

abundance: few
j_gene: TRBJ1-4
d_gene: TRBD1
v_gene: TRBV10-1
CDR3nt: TGCGCCAGCAGTGAGTCAGGACAGGAGCATGAAAAACTGTTTTTT
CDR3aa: CASSESGQEHEKLFF

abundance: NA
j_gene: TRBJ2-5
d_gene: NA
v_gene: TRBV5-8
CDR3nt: TGTGCCAGCAGCTTGGCGGACGCGGGGAGAGAGACCCAGTACTTC
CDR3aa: CASSLADAGRETQYF

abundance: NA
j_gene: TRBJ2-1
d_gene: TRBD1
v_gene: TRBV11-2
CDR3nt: TGTGCCAGCAGCTTAGCAGGGGGAAGGTCCTACAATGAGCAGTTCTTC
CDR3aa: CASSLAGGRSYNEQFF

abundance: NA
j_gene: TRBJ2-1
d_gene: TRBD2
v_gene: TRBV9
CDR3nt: TGTGCCAGCAGCCGCGGGGGGGATGAGCAGTTCTTC
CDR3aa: CASSRGGDEQFF

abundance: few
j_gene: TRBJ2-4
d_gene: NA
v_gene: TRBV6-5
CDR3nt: TGTGCCAGCAGTTACGGTCCGGGGATTGGCATTCAGTACTTC
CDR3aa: CASSYGPGIGIQYF

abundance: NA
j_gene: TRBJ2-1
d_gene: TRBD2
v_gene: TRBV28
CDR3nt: TGTGCCAGCAGTTCTACCGGGGGGTCCTACAATGAGCAGTTCTTC
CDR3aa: CASSSTGGSYNEQFF

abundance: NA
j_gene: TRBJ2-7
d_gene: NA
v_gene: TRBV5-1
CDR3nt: TGCGCCAGCAGCTTGGCCGTGACTTACGAGCAGTACTTC
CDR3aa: CASSLAVTYEQYF

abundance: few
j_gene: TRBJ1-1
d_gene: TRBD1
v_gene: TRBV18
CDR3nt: TGTGCCAGCTCACCCGGGACAGGGTTGGACACTGAAGCTTTCTTT
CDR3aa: CASSPGTGLDTEAFF

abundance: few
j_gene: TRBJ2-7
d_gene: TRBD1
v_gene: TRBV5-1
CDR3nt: TGCGCCAGCAGCTTGGGAGGGACAGGGCATCCCGAGCAGTACTTC
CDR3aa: CASSLGGTGHPEQYF

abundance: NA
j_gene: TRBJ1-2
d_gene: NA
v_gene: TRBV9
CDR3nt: TGTGCCAGCAGCGTAGATGGCTGGGCAGGAGGCTACACCTTC
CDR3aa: CASSVDGWAGGYTF

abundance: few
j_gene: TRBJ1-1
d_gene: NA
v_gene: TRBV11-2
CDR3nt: TGTGCCAGCAGCTCCCGTCGGGGGGACACTGAAGCTTTCTTT
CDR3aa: CASSSRRGDTEAFF

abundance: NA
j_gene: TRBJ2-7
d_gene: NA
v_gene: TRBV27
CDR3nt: TGTGCCAGCAGTTTATCGACGGGGTCCGAGCAGTACTTC
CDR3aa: CASSLSTGSEQYF

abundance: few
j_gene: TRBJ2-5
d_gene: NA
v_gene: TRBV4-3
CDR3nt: TGCGCCAGCAGCCAAGTGTCAGGGGATGGGGAGACCCAGTACTTC
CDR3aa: CASSQVSGDGETQYF

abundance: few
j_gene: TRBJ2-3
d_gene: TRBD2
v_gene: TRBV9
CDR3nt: TGTGCCAGCAGCGTTGGTAGCGGGGGGTCCACTAGCACAGATACGCAGTATTTT
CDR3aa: CASSVGSGGSTSTDTQYF